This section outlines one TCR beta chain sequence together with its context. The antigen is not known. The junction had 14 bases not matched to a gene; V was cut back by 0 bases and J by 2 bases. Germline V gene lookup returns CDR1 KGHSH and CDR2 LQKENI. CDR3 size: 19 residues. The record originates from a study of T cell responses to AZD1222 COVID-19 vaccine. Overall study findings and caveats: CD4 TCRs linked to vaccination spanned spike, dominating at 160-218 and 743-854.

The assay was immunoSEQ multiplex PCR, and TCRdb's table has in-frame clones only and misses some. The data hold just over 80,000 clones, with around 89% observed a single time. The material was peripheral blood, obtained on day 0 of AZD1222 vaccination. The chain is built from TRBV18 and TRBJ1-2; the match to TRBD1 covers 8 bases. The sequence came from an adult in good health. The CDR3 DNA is TGTGCCAGCTCACCACCGATAGGACAGGGACTATCTAGGAACTATGGCTACACCTTC. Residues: CASSPPIGQGLSRNYGYTF. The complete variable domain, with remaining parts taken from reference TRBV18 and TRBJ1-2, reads NAGVMQNPRHLVRRRGQEARLRCSPMKGHSHVYWYRQLPEEGLKFMVYLQKENIIDESGMPKERFSAEFPKEGPSILRIQQVVRGDSAAYFCASSPPIGQGLSRNYGYTFGSGTRLTVV.